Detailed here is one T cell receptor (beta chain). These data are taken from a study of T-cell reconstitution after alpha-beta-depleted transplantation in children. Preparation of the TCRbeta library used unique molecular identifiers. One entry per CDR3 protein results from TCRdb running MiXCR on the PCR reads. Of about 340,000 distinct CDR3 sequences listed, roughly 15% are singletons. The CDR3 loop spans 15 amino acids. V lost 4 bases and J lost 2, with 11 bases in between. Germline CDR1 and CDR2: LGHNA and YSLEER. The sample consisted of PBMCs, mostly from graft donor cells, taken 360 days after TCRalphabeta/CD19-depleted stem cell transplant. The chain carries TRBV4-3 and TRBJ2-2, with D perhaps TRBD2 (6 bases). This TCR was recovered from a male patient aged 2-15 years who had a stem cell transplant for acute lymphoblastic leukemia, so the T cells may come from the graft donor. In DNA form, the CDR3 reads TGCGCCAGCAGCCCCGGGAGAGTCAACACCGGGGAGCTGTTTTTT. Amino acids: CASSPGRVNTGELFF.